This T cell receptor beta chain was captured in a study of beta chain features in type 1 diabetes. This CDR3 spans 15 amino acids. Germline V gene lookup returns CDR1 SGDLS and CDR2 YYNGEE. Deletions cut 3 bases from V and 5 bases from J, with 15 bases between. The isolated RNA, all of it, was reverse transcribed, so expressed TCRB transcripts were what got sequenced. The table came from immunoSEQ multiplex PCR; TCRdb's copy has only in-frame clones and leaves some out. The sample contains 200,000 to 300,000 clones, 68% of which appear only once. The sequence was collected from a man under 40 in good health. The specimen sequenced was naive CD4+ T cells from blood. J is TRBJ2-1 and V is TRBV9; D gene ambiguous. CDR3 bases: TGTGCCAGCAGCGACCAAACCATTGGGGACAATGAGCAGTTCTTC. Protein product: CASSDQTIGDNEQFF.